This TCR beta chain was profiled in a study of human T cells and chemical hapten exposure. Study as a whole: Small pooled library volume differences mainly caused per-sample TCR yield variation.

Authors' methods: The median was 95,638 TCRs per sample, ranging roughly 20,000 to 750,000. From the RACE reads, TCRdb called clonotypes with MiXCR, one entry per CDR3 protein. V and J calls and clone size were set by TCRdb, not the authors. Of around 35,000 distinct CDR3 sequences listed, about 5.5% were seen once; the top ten hold roughly 13%. Time point noted: healthy volunteer bleed at 6 weeks. The total RNA was obtained from whole blood that was not fractionated. This clonotype has only a few counts. The junction does not match germline at one end; this may be a read error. The clonotype originates from a human donor in good health. Some clones in this sample may be carry-over from other donors' samples. The material sequenced was whole blood.

The CDR3 region is CASSETVKGLAGAETQYF. CDR3 in DNA: TGCGCCAGCAGTGAGACCGTAAAGGGACTAGCGGGGGCAGAGACGCAGTATTTT. This rearrangement joins TRBV10-2 to TRBJ2-3, with TRBD2 matching over 14 bases. Germline V lookup: CDR1 WSHSY, CDR2 SAAADI. This CDR3 region has 18 residues.